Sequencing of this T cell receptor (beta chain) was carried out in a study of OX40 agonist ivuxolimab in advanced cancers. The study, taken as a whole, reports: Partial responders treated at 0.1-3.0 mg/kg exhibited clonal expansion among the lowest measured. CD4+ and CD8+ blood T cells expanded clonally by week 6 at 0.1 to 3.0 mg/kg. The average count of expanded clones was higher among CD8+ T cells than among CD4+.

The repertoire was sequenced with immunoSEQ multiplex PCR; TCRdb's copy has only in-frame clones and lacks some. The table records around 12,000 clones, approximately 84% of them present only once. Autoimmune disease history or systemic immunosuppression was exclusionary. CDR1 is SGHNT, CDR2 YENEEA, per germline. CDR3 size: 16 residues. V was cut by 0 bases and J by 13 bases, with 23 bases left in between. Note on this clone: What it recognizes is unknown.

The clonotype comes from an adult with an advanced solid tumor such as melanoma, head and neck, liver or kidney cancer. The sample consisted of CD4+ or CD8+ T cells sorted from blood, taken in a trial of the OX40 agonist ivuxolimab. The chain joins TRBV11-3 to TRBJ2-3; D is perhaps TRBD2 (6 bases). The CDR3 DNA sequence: TGTGCCAGCAGCTTAGATCCCACCGGACTAACGTCTGATAAGTATTTT. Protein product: CASSLDPTGLTSDKYF.